Below, one T cell receptor beta chain is given with its context. This entry comes from a study of blood T cell repertoires in COVID-19. About the research overall: COVID-19 samples, acute and convalescent, were from the United States, Italy and Spain. Sample material is recorded as cDNA or gDNA derived from T cells, B-cell-depleted T cells, or PBMCs.

As processed by the authors: Counts of nucleated cells, estimated from reference gene primer amplification, were obtained. TCRdb's copy holds only in-frame clones and misses some; the assay was immunoSEQ multiplex PCR. V, J and clone size are taken as reported in that table, and D and trimming were inferred from the DNA itself. The sample lists about 260,000 clones, roughly 79% occurring once. The V and J ends lost 6 bases and 4 bases, in that order; junction bases with no gene match: 7. This CDR3 contains 14 residues. Germline V gives CDR1 SGHVS, CDR2 FQNEAQ. The TCR comes from a woman of 80 years or more with acute or convalescent COVID-19. This chain uses TRBV7-8 with TRBJ2-7; 9 bases are shared with TRBD2. Input material: peripheral blood. Here the CDR3 reads CASSYSGSAYEQYF. In DNA form, the CDR3 reads TGTGCCAGCAGTTATAGCGGGAGTGCTTACGAGCAGTACTTC.